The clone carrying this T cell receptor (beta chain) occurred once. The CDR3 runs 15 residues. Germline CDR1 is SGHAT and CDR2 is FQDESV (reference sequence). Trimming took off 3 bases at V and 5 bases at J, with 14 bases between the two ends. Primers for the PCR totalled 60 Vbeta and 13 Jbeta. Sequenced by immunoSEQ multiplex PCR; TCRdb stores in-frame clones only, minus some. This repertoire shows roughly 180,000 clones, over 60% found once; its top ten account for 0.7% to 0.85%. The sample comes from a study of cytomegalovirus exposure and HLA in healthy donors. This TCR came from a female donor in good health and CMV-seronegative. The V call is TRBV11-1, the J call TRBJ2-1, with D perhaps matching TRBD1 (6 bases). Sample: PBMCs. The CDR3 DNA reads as TGTGCCAGCAGCTTCCATGGTGGGGGCCACAATGAGCAGTTCTTC. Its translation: CASSFHGGGHNEQFF.